Listed below are T cell receptor beta chains from one sample, sequenced in a study of blood T cell repertoires in COVID-19. Assay used: immunoSEQ multiplex PCR; TCRdb lists only in-frame clones, some missing. The sample holds 240,000 or so clones, 70% to 75% seen once. The specimen sequenced was peripheral blood. These receptors all stem from a woman aged 80 or over with acute or convalescent COVID-19. CDR3s include the opening cysteine and the closing phenylalanine or tryptophan. The order of the fields is V gene, clone size, J gene, CDR3 length, D gene, CDR3 DNA, CDR3 protein. D genes are given only for firm matches. The size of a clone is reported for some rows only, either as once, few or many, or as a class for expanded clones.

TRBV7-2	-	TRBJ1-1	16	TRBD1	TGTGCCAGCACCATTATCCCCGGGACAGGGGTCGCTGAAGCTTTCTTT	CASTIIPGTGVAEAFF
TRBV11-1	-	TRBJ1-2	13	-	TGTGCCAGCAGCCCCAAACAGGGAATTGGCTACACCTTC	CASSPKQGIGYTF
TRBV6-4	-	TRBJ2-2	15	TRBD1	TGTGCCAGCCGTGTGGGACAGGGGAACACCGGGGAGCTGTTTTTT	CASRVGQGNTGELFF
TRBV5-1	-	TRBJ1-6	18	TRBD1	TGCGCCAGCAGCCAGTACGGGGGACAGGGGGCCTATAATTCACCCCTCCACTTT	CASSQYGGQGAYNSPLHF
TRBV15	-	TRBJ1-1	14	-	TGTGCCACCAGCAGGGGACACATGAACACTGAAGCTTTCTTT	CATSRGHMNTEAFF
TRBV7-9	once	TRBJ2-1	16	TRBD2	TGTGCCAGCAGCTTAGGGGCACTAGCGGGGGGTAATGAGCAGTTCTTC	CASSLGALAGGNEQFF
TRBV6-4	-	TRBJ2-7	17	TRBD1	TGTGCCAGCAGTGACTCGACACCGGGACAGGGGTGGTACGAGCAGTACTTC	CASSDSTPGQGWYEQYF
TRBV5-8	-	TRBJ2-7	16	TRBD1	TGTGCCAGCAGGAAGGGACAGGGGGTGGGAGCCTACGAGCAGTACTTC	CASRKGQGVGAYEQYF
TRBV6-5	-	TRBJ1-4	12	TRBD1	TGTGCCAGCCGACAGGGGGGAGGAAAACTGTTTTTT	CASRQGGGKLFF
TRBV19	-	TRBJ2-3	15	TRBD2	TGTGCCAGTAGTATTAGCGGGATGGGCACAGATACGCAGTATTTT	CASSISGMGTDTQYF
TRBV6-5	many	TRBJ2-2	15	TRBD1	TGTGCCAGCAGTCCCCGGACAGGTCTAACCGGGGAGCTGTTTTTT	CASSPRTGLTGELFF
TRBV2	few	TRBJ1-5	14	TRBD1	TGTGCCAGCAGTGGACAGGGGTTGCCGGAGCCCCAGCATTTT	CASSGQGLPEPQHF
TRBV13	-	TRBJ1-1	17	TRBD1	TGTGCCAGCAGCTTAGGCCTCCCGGGACAGGCTAACACTGAAGCTTTCTTT	CASSLGLPGQANTEAFF
TRBV15	once	TRBJ2-1	15	-	TGTGCCACCAGCGAAAACAGGGTTGTGGGGAATGAGCAGTTCTTC	CATSENRVVGNEQFF
TRBV24-1	-	TRBJ1-1	16	TRBD1	TGTGCCACCAGTGATTTGAGGACAGGGGGGAACACTGAAGCTTTCTTT	CATSDLRTGGNTEAFF
TRBV7-9	-	TRBJ2-2	16	TRBD2	TGTGCCAGCACCCGGACTAGCGGGAGAGACACCGGGGAGCTGTTTTTT	CASTRTSGRDTGELFF
TRBV5-6	-	TRBJ1-2	14	-	TGTGCCAGCAGCTGGGGCGGCAGCAACTATGGCTACACCTTC	CASSWGGSNYGYTF
TRBV2	few	TRBJ2-3	15	-	TGTGCCAGCACCCTTCAGGGAGGTCCCACAGATACGCAGTATTTT	CASTLQGGPTDTQYF
TRBV11-3	once	TRBJ2-7	13	-	TGTGCCAGCAGCCGGGCGCAGGGCTACGAGCAGTACTTC	CASSRAQGYEQYF
TRBV2	-	TRBJ2-5	13	TRBD1	TGTGCCAGCACTTTGACAGGGGGGCAGACCCAGTACTTC	CASTLTGGQTQYF
TRBV7-2	-	TRBJ2-1	14	-	TGTGCCAGCAGCCCCACCCTGAGAGACAATGAGCAGTTCTTC	CASSPTLRDNEQFF
TRBV6-1	-	TRBJ1-5	16	-	TGTGCCAGCAGTGAATCCCCTAGGGGTTACAATCAGCCCCAGCATTTT	CASSESPRGYNQPQHF
TRBV7-9	once	TRBJ2-7	14	TRBD2	TGTGCCAGCAGCCCACTTGGGGGGGCCTACGAGCAGTACTTC	CASSPLGGAYEQYF
TRBV10-3	-	TRBJ2-4	14	TRBD1	TGTGCCACGGCGGAGGACAGGGGTCCAAACATTCAGTACTTC	CATAEDRGPNIQYF
TRBV6-2/TRBV6-3	-	TRBJ1-2	14	-	TGTGCCAGCAGTAATCCCGGGACACTCTATGGCTACACCTTC	CASSNPGTLYGYTF
TRBV6-5	-	TRBJ2-7	14	TRBD1	TGTGCCAGCAGTTATGGGACAGGGACCTACGAGCAGTACTTC	CASSYGTGTYEQYF
TRBV2	few	TRBJ1-2	15	TRBD1	TGTGCCAGCAGTGAAGAAGGGACAGGGGGCGGTGGCTACACCTTC	CASSEEGTGGGGYTF
TRBV19	once	TRBJ1-5	18	-	TGTGCCAGTAGTGTAACCGGGACACGGAGACGGGGGGGTCAGCCCCAGCATTTT	CASSVTGTRRRGGQPQHF
TRBV12-3/TRBV12-4	-	TRBJ2-5	13	-	TGTGCCAGCAGGCCAACAAGTCAAGAGACCCAGTACTTC	CASRPTSQETQYF
TRBV30	-	TRBJ2-2	15	TRBD1	TGTGCCTGGAGTGTACAGGGGGCCGTCACCGGGGAGCTGTTTTTT	CAWSVQGAVTGELFF
TRBV20-1	-	TRBJ1-2	13	-	TGCAGTGCTAGTGACGTCGGGAGAACACGGTACACCTTC	CSASDVGRTRYTF
TRBV5-1	-	TRBJ1-1	14	-	TGCGCCAGCAGCCCCCTGATAGAAAACACTGAAGCTTTCTTT	CASSPLIENTEAFF
TRBV28	-	TRBJ2-7	15	TRBD2	TGTGCCAGCAGTCCAGGCGGGGGACCATCCTACGAGCAGTACTTC	CASSPGGGPSYEQYF
TRBV10-3	-	TRBJ2-1	12	TRBD2	TGTGCCATCAGTAGCGGGGGCAATGAGCAGTTCTTC	CAISSGGNEQFF
TRBV5-5	few	TRBJ1-2	14	TRBD1	TGTGCCAGCAGCTTGGGACAGGGGCGAGGAGGCTACACCTTC	CASSLGQGRGGYTF
TRBV5-1	-	TRBJ1-1	17	-	TGCGCCAGCAGCTTGGGGGACACGATACCGAAGGGCACTGAAGCTTTCTTT	CASSLGDTIPKGTEAFF
TRBV5-1	-	TRBJ1-2	16	TRBD1	TGCGCCAGCAGCCCCGGACAGGGCGGAGGGTACTATGGCTACACCTTC	CASSPGQGGGYYGYTF
TRBV3-1/TRBV3-2	-	TRBJ2-7	19	TRBD2	TGTGCCAGCAGCCCCCTGGATGCGGGACTAGCGGGCACATCCTACGAGCAGTACTTC	CASSPLDAGLAGTSYEQYF
TRBV2	-	TRBJ2-2	15	TRBD2	TGTGCCAGCAGGACTAGCGGGGGCGCAGTAGGGGAGCTGTTTTTT	CASRTSGGAVGELFF
TRBV10-1	once	TRBJ2-6	15	-	TGCGCCAGCAGTGAGTCGAGGTCTGGGGCCAACGTCCTGACTTTC	CASSESRSGANVLTF
TRBV7-8	once	TRBJ1-1	18	TRBD1	TGTGCCAGCAGCTTAGGGCGAACGGTCCAGGGGGCGAGCACTGAAGCTTTCTTT	CASSLGRTVQGASTEAFF
TRBV29-1	-	TRBJ2-1	16	-	TGCAGCGTTGAGCTTTTCGGGGTAGGACGAGGCAATGAGCAGTTCTTC	CSVELFGVGRGNEQFF
TRBV27	-	TRBJ2-7	13	-	TGTGCCAGCAGTTTACGAGGGTCCTACGAGCAGTACTTC	CASSLRGSYEQYF
TRBV7-2	-	TRBJ2-5	16	TRBD2	TGTGCCAGCAGCCCTGGGACTAGCGGGGGGCCGGAGACCCAGTACTTC	CASSPGTSGGPETQYF
TRBV9	-	TRBJ2-7	14	-	TGTGCCAGCAGCGCTCGACAGGAAACCTACGAGCAGTACTTC	CASSARQETYEQYF